A selection of T cell receptor beta chains follows, all from one sample in a study of cytomegalovirus exposure and HLA in healthy donors. Using immunoSEQ multiplex PCR, the repertoire was profiled, and TCRdb retains in-frame clones only, with some absent. The data show approximately 150,000 clones, 75% to 90% seen once. Material: PBMCs. The source is a male donor in good health and CMV-seronegative. The CDR3 runs from the conserved cysteine through the conserved F or W. The order of the fields is J gene, V gene, D gene, clone size, CDR3 DNA, CDR3 protein. D genes are given only for firm matches. A clone size is listed for some rows: how often the clone was seen (once, few, many), or a class if it is expanded.

>TRBJ1-5|TRBV7-8|.|.
TGTGCCAGCAGCTCCACAAATACCAATCAACCCCAGCATTTT
CASSSTNTNQPQHF
>TRBJ2-7|TRBV7-2|.|.
TGTGCCAGCAGCTTACAGGACGGGGTACCTTCCTACGAGCAGTACTTC
CASSLQDGVPSYEQYF
>TRBJ2-2|TRBV7-9|.|.
TGTGCCAGCAGCTCGGGACTTACCACCGGGGAGCTGTTTTTT
CASSSGLTTGELFF
>TRBJ1-5|TRBV7-2|.|.
TGTGCCAGCAGCTCACGCGGGGAGGGACGGCAGCCCCAGCATTTT
CASSSRGEGRQPQHF
>TRBJ2-1|TRBV7-2|.|.
TGTGCCAGCAGTGCTAGCGCACTCTCCTACAATGAGCAGTTCTTC
CASSASALSYNEQFF
>TRBJ1-2|TRBV7-9|.|.
TGTGCCAGCAGCCCTTCGCGGGGAGCGAAGGGCTACACCTTC
CASSPSRGAKGYTF
>TRBJ2-7|TRBV30|TRBD1|.
TGTGCCTGGAGTACAGGGGGCTGGTACGAGCAGTACTTC
CAWSTGGWYEQYF
>TRBJ1-5|TRBV19|TRBD1|.
TGTGCCAGTAAAACAGGGGTCAATCAGCCCCAGCATTTT
CASKTGVNQPQHF
>TRBJ2-5|TRBV5-1|TRBD1|few
TGCGCCAGCAGCTGGGTGGGACAGAAAGAGACCCAGTACTTC
CASSWVGQKETQYF
>TRBJ1-2|TRBV25-1|.|.
TGTGCCAGCAGTGGGGAAGGACAGAAGATCTATGGCTACACCTTC
CASSGEGQKIYGYTF
>TRBJ1-1|TRBV11-2|.|.
TGTGCCAGCAGCTTAGGACAGGTGAACACTGAAGCTTTCTTT
CASSLGQVNTEAFF
>TRBJ2-7|TRBV11-2|.|.
TGTGCCAGCAGCTTACGAGAATACTCCTACGAGCAGTACTTC
CASSLREYSYEQYF
>TRBJ2-5|TRBV5-1|.|.
TGCGCCAGCAGGGCAGGGTTGGGCGCAGGAGAGACCCAGTACTTC
CASRAGLGAGETQYF
>TRBJ2-1|TRBV7-9|.|.
TGTGCCAGCAGCCCGAGAGGGGGGGTCCTCGGGGGATACAATGAGCAGTTCTTC
CASSPRGGVLGGYNEQFF
>TRBJ2-3|TRBV7-8|.|.
TGTGCCAGCAGCTTAGTGGCGGTCACAGATACGCAGTATTTT
CASSLVAVTDTQYF
>TRBJ1-2|TRBV5-1|.|.
TGCGCCAGCAGCTTGGATGCGGGGGGAGCCTATGGCTACACCTTC
CASSLDAGGAYGYTF
>TRBJ1-6|TRBV7-8|.|.
TGTGCCAGCAGCTTAACGAGCTACTCCTATAATTCACCCCTCCACTTT
CASSLTSYSYNSPLHF
>TRBJ1-2|TRBV29-1|TRBD1|.
TGCAGCGCCAGAACAGGGGGTAACTATGGCTACACCTTC
CSARTGGNYGYTF
>TRBJ1-2|TRBV9|.|once
TGTGCCAGCAGCGTAAATACGGTAGGAGGAAACTATGGCTACACCTTC
CASSVNTVGGNYGYTF
>TRBJ1-6|TRBV6-1|TRBD1|.
TGTGCCAGCAGTGAACGGGACAGTCTTTCACCCCTCCACTTT
CASSERDSLSPLHF
>TRBJ2-7|TRBV29-1|.|.
TGCAGCGTCTCCCCCGGGACATTCCTCGAGCAGTACTTC
CSVSPGTFLEQYF
>TRBJ1-1|TRBV27|TRBD1|.
TGTGCCAGCAGTTGGACAGGGTCGATTCCCACTGAAGCTTTCTTT
CASSWTGSIPTEAFF
>TRBJ1-2|TRBV7-9|.|.
TGTGCCAGCAGCTTAGAGGTGGAGGGCCGCTATGGCTACACCTTC
CASSLEVEGRYGYTF
>TRBJ1-1|TRBV5-1|TRBD1|.
TGCGCCAGCAGCTTGGACAGGGGGCGCGTCGTGGCTTTCTTT
CASSLDRGRVVAFF
>TRBJ1-4|TRBV7-2|.|.
TGTGCCAGCAGCTTAGGAGCCCCCGTCGGGATTGAAAAACTGTTTTTT
CASSLGAPVGIEKLFF
>TRBJ1-1|TRBV5-1|.|.
TGCGCCAGCAGCTTGGCTCCTGGGGGTCAGGAGGGCACTGAAGCTTTCTTT
CASSLAPGGQEGTEAFF
>TRBJ2-5|TRBV2|.|.
TGTGCCAGCAGTGAAGTAGAGGTGAGGGAGACCCAGTACTTC
CASSEVEVRETQYF
>TRBJ2-1|TRBV7-9|.|.
TGTGCCAGCAGCGAATATCGGGTTCTCAACAATGAGCAGTTCTTC
CASSEYRVLNNEQFF
>TRBJ1-2|TRBV19|.|.
TGTGCCAGTAGTATAGAGGGATACGGCAGGGGTTTCGGTGGCTACACCTTC
CASSIEGYGRGFGGYTF
>TRBJ1-2|TRBV19|.|.
TGTGCCAGTAGCGGGTCAACACTAAAATCAATGTATGGCTACACCTTC
CASSGSTLKSMYGYTF
>TRBJ1-5|TRBV5-1|.|.
TGCGCCAGCAGCTTGACGGACAGCCTCAATCAGCCCCAGCATTTT
CASSLTDSLNQPQHF
>TRBJ2-7|TRBV19|.|.
TGTGCCAGTAGTAACGCCCGGCAGGTAGGAACCTACGAGCAGTACTTC
CASSNARQVGTYEQYF
>TRBJ2-7|TRBV15|.|.
TGTGCCACCAGCAGAGATCTTACAGGGACCCACGAGCAGTACTTC
CATSRDLTGTHEQYF
>TRBJ1-2|TRBV25-1|TRBD1|.
TGTGCCAGCAGGACAGGGAGATACTATGGCTACACCTTC
CASRTGRYYGYTF
>TRBJ1-2|TRBV18|TRBD1|.
TGTGCCAGCTCACAAACCGGGACAGGGGGCGATGGCTACACCTTC
CASSQTGTGGDGYTF
>TRBJ1-1|TRBV10-3|.|.
TGTGCCATCAGTGAGTCTGGCAGGGTAAACACTGAAGCTTTCTTT
CAISESGRVNTEAFF
>TRBJ1-5|TRBV19|.|.
TGTGCCAGTAGTGGGGGGGGCAATCAGCCCCAGCATTTT
CASSGGGNQPQHF
>TRBJ2-1|TRBV4-3|.|.
TGCGCCAGCAGCCAAGGCCCTTCTTTTGGCCCCCCGTTCTTC
CASSQGPSFGPPFF
>TRBJ1-5|TRBV30|.|.
TGTGCCTGGAGTGACATCAGCAATCAGCCCCAGCATTTT
CAWSDISNQPQHF
>TRBJ1-6|TRBV19|.|once
TGTGCCAGTAGTAGCGTGCGTTCCGAGGGTTCACCCCTCCACTTT
CASSSVRSEGSPLHF
>TRBJ2-3|TRBV6-1|.|.
TGTGCCAGCAGTGAAGGGGAAGGGGGAACAGATACGCAGTATTTT
CASSEGEGGTDTQYF
>TRBJ1-2|TRBV6-1|.|.
TGTGCCAGCAGTGAAGCGCGTCAGGGACTTCGGAACTATGGCTACACCTTC
CASSEARQGLRNYGYTF
>TRBJ2-3|TRBV7-6|TRBD1|.
TGTGCCAGCAGACGGACAGGGGTAACAGATACGCAGTATTTT
CASRRTGVTDTQYF
>TRBJ2-7|TRBV7-9|TRBD1|.
TGTGCCAGCAGCACTCAGGGGGCGCCCCCCTACGAGCAGTACTTC
CASSTQGAPPYEQYF
>TRBJ2-7|TRBV13|.|few
TGTGCCAGCAGCTTTCGAGGGGGGGGTTCCCACGAGCAGTACTTC
CASSFRGGGSHEQYF
>TRBJ2-7|TRBV18|.|.
TGTGCCAGCTCAGCACAGGAGGGGTACGAGCAGTACTTC
CASSAQEGYEQYF
>TRBJ2-3|TRBV5-1|TRBD1|few
TGCGCCAGCAGCCATGACAGGGCTAGCACAGATACGCAGTATTTT
CASSHDRASTDTQYF
>TRBJ1-4|TRBV19|.|.
TGTGCCAGTAGACAGGGCATGGGTGAAAAACTGTTTTTT
CASRQGMGEKLFF
>TRBJ1-1|TRBV6-5|.|few
TGTGCCAGCACCTCCCGGGGGTTGGTGAACACTGAAGCTTTCTTT
CASTSRGLVNTEAFF
>TRBJ1-1|TRBV5-4|TRBD1|.
TGTGCCAGCAGCACGACGACAGGGGTTTCCACTGAAGCTTTCTTT
CASSTTTGVSTEAFF
>TRBJ1-1|TRBV30|TRBD1|.
TGTGCCTGGAGTGTAGGACAGGGGCGCTTAGCTTTCTTT
CAWSVGQGRLAFF
>TRBJ2-3|TRBV5-6|TRBD2|.
TGTGCCAGCAGCCGGAGACGCGGGGGACTATCAAACACAGATACGCAGTATTTT
CASSRRRGGLSNTDTQYF
>TRBJ2-5|TRBV19|.|.
TGTGCCAGTAGGAGTCAGGGGCTAGAGACCCAGTACTTC
CASRSQGLETQYF
>TRBJ1-3|TRBV7-8|TRBD1|.
TGTGCCAGCAGCTTAGGATTTGACAGGGGATACACCATATATTTT
CASSLGFDRGYTIYF
>TRBJ2-3|TRBV5-1|TRBD2|.
TGCGCCAGCAGCACGACTAGCGGGGGGGCAGATACGCAGTATTTT
CASSTTSGGADTQYF